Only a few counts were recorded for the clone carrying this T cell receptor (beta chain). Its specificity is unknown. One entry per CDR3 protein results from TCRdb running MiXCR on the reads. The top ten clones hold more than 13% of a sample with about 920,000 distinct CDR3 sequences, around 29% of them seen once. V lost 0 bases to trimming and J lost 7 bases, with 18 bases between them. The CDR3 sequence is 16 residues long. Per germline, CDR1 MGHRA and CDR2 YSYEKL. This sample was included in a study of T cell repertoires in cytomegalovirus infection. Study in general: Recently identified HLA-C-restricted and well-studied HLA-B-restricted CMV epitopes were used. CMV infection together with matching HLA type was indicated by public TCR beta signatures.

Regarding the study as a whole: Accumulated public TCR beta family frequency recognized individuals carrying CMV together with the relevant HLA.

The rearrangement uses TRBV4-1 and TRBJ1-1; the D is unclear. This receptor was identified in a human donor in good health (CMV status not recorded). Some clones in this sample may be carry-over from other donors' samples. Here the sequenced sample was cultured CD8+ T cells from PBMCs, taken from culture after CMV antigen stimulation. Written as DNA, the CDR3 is TGCGCCAGCAGCCAAGATTCAAGTTACCCTTGGGGTGAAGCTTTCTTT. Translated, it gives CASSQDSSYPWGEAFF.